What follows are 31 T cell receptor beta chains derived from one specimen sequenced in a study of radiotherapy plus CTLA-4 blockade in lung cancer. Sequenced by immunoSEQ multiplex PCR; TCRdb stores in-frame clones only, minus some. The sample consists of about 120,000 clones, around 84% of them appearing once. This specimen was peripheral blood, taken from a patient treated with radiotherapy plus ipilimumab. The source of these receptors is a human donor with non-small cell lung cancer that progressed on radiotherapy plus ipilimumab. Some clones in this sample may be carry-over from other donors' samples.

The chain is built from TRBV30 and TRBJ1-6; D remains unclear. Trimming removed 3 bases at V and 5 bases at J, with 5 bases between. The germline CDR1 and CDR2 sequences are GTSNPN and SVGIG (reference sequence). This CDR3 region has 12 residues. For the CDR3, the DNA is TGTGCCTGGAGCTCTAATAATTCACCCCTCCACTTT. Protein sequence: CAWSSNNSPLHF. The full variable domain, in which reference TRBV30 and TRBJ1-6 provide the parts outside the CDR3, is SQTIHQWPATLVQPVGSPLSLECTVEGTSNPNLYWYRQAAGRGLQLLFYSVGIGQISSEVPQNLSASRPQDRQFILSSKKLLLSDSGFYLCAWSSNNSPLHFGNGTRLTVT.

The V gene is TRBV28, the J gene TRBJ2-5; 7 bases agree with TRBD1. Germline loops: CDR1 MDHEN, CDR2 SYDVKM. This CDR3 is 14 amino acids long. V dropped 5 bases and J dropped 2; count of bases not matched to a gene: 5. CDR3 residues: CASSVGTDQETQYF. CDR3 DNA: TGTGCCAGCAGTGTTGGGACAGATCAAGAGACCCAGTACTTC.

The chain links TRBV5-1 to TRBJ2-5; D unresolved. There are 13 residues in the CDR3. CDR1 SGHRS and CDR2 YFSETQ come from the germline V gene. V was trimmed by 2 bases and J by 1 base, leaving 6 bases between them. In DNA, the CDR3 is TGCGCCAGCAGCTTCGGTGTCCAAGAGACCCAGTACTTC. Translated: CASSFGVQETQYF.

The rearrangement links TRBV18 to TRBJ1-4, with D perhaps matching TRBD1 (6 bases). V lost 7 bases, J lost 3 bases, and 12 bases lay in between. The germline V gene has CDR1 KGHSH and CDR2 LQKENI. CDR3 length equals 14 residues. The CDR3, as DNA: TGTGCCAGCTTCACAGGGACGGCTAATGAAAAACTGTTTTTT. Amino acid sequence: CASFTGTANEKLFF.

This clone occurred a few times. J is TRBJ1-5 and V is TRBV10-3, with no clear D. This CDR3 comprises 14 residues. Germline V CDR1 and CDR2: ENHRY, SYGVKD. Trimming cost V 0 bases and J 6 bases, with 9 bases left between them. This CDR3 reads CAISESVGSQPQHF. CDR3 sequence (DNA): TGTGCCATCAGTGAGTCTGTAGGCTCTCAGCCCCAGCATTTT.

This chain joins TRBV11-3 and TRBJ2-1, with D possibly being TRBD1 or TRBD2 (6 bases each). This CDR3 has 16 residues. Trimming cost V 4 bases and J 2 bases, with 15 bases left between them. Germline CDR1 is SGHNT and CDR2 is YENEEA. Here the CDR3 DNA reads TGTGCCAGCAGCTCAAACCGGAGGGGGGCCTACAATGAGCAGTTCTTC. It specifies CASSSNRRGAYNEQFF.

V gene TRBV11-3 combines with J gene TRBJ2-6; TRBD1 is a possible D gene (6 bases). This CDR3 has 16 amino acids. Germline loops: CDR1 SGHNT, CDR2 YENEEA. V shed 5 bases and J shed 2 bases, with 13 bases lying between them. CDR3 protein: CASSPGQTAGANVLTF. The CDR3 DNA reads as TGTGCCAGCAGCCCAGGACAGACTGCTGGGGCCAACGTCCTGACTTTC.

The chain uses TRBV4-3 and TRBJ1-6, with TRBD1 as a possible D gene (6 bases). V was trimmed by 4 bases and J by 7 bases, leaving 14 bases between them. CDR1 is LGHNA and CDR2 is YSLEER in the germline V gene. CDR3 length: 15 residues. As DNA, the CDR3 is TGCGCCAGCAGCCTCAGATCGGGGGGCAATTCACCCCTCCACTTT. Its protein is CASSLRSGGNSPLHF.

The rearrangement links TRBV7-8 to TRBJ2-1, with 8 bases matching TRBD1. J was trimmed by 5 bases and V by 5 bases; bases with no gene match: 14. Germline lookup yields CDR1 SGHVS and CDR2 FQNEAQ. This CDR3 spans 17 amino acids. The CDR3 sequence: CASSNQADRGPDNEQFF. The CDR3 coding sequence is TGTGCCAGCAGCAACCAAGCCGACAGGGGACCCGACAATGAGCAGTTCTTC.

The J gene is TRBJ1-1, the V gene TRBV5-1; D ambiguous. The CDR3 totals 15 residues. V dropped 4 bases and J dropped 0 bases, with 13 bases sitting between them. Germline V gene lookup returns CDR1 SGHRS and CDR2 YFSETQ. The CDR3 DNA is TGCGCCAGCAGCCCAGAGGAGGCCCTGAACACTGAAGCTTTCTTT. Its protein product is CASSPEEALNTEAFF. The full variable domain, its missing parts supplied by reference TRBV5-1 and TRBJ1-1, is KAGVTQTPRYLIKTRGQQVTLSCSPISGHRSVSWYQQTPGQGLQFLFEYFSETQRNKGNFPGRFSGRQFSNSRSEMNVSTLELGDSALYLCASSPEEALNTEAFFGQGTRLTVV.

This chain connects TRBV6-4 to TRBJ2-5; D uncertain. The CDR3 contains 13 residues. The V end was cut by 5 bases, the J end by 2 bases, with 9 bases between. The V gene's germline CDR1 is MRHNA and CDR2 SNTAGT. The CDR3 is CASSTSAQETQYF. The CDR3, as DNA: TGTGCCAGCAGTACCTCGGCGCAAGAGACCCAGTACTTC.

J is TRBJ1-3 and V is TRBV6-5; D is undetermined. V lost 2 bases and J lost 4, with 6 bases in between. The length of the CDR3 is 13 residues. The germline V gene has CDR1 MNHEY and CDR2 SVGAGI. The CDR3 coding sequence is TGTGCCAGCAGTTACAGTGGAGGAAACACCATATATTTT. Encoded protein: CASSYSGGNTIYF.

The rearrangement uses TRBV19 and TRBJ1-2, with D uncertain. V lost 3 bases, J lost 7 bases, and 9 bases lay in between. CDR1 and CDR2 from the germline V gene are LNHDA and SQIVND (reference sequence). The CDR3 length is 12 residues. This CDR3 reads CASSIREAGYTF. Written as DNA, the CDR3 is TGTGCCAGTAGTATCCGCGAGGCTGGCTACACCTTC. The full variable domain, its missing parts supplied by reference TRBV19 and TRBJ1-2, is DGGITQSPKYLFRKEGQNVTLSCEQNLNHDAMYWYRQDPGQGLRLIYYSQIVNDFQKGDIAEGYSVSREKKESFPLTVTSAQKNPTAFYLCASSIREAGYTFGSGTRLTVV.

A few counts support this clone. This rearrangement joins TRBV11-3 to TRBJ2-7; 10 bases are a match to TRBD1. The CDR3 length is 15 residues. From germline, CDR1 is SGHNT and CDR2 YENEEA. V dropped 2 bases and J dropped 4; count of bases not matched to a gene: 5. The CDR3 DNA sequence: TGTGCCAGCAGCTTACTGGACAGGGGGATATACGAGCAGTACTTC. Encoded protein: CASSLLDRGIYEQYF.

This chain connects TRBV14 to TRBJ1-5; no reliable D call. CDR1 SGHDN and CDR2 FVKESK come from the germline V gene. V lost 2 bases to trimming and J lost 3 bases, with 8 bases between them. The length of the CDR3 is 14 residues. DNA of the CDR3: TGTGCCAGCAGCCAAAAGGTGAACAATCAGCCCCAGCATTTT. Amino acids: CASSQKVNNQPQHF.

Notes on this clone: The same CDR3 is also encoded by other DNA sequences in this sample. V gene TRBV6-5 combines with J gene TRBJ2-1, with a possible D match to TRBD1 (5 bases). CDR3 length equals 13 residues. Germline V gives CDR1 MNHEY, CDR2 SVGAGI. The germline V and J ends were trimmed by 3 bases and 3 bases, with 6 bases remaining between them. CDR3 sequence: CASSYDSYNEQFF. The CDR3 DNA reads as TGTGCCAGCAGTTATGACAGCTACAATGAGCAGTTCTTC.

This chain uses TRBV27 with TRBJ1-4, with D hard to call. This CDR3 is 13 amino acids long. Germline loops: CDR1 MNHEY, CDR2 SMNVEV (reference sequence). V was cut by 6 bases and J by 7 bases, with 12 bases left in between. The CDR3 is CASSPSRREKLFF. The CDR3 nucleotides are TGTGCCAGCAGCCCCTCTAGGCGTGAAAAACTGTTTTTT.

The CDR3 reads CASSLAGHIRGGNTIYF. For the CDR3, the DNA is TGTGCCAGCAGTTTAGCGGGACACATTAGGGGAGGAAACACCATATATTTT. The rearrangement links TRBV28 to TRBJ1-3, with D perhaps TRBD1 (6 bases). The CDR3 consists of 17 residues. Germline lookup yields CDR1 MDHEN and CDR2 SYDVKM. The V end was cut by 2 bases, the J end by 4 bases, with 18 bases between. The full variable domain, completed using reference TRBV28 and TRBJ1-3, is DVKVTQSSRYLVKRTGEKVFLECVQDMDHENMFWYRQDPGLGLRLIYFSYDVKMKEKGDIPEGYSVSREKKERFSLILESASTNQTSMYLCASSLAGHIRGGNTIYFGEGSWLTVV.

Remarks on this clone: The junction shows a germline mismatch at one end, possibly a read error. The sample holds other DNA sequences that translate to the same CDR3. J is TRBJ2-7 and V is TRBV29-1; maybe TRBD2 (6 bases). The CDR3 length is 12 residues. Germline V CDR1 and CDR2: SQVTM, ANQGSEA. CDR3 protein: CSVGRDSYEQYF. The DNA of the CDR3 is TGCAGCGTGGGACGGGACTCCTACGAGCAGTACTTT.

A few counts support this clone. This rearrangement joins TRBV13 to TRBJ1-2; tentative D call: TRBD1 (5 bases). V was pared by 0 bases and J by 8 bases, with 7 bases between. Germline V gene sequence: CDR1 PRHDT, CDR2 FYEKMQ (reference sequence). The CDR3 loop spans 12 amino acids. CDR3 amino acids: CASSLGNRGYTF. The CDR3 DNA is TGTGCCAGCAGCTTAGGAAACAGGGGCTACACCTTC.

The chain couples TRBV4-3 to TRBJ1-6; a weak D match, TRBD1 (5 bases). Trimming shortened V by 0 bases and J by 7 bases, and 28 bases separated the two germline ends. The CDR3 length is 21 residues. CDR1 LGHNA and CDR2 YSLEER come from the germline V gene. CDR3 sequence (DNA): TGCGCCAGCAGCCAAGATACGGGGCGGGCAAGTGGGTTGGGGATGAATTCACCCCTCCACTTT. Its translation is CASSQDTGRASGLGMNSPLHF.

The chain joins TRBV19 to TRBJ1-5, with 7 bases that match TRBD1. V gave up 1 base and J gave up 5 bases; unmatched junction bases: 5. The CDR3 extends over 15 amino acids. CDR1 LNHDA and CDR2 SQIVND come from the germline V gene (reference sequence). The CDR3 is CASSIAGQTYQPQHF. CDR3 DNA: TGTGCCAGTAGTATAGCGGGACAGACTTATCAGCCCCAGCATTTT.

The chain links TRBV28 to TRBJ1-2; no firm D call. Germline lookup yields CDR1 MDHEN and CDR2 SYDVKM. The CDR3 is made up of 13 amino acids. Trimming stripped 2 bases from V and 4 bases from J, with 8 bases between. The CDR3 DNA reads TGTGCCAGCAGTTTACTGGCCGGCTATGGCTACACCTTC. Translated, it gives CASSLLAGYGYTF.

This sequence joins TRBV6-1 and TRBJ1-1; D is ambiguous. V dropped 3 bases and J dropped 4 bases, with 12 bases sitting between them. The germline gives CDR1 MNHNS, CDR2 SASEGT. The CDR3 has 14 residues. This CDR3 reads CASSEMAGSTEAFF. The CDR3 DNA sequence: TGTGCCAGCAGTGAGATGGCGGGGAGCACTGAAGCTTTCTTT.

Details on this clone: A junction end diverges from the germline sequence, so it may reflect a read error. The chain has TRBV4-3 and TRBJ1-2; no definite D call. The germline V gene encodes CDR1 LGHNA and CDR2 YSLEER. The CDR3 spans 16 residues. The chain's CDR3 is CASSEDGSGYGIGYTF. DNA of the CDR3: TGCGCCAGCAGCGAAGACGGGAGTGGATATGGGATCGGCTACACCTTC.

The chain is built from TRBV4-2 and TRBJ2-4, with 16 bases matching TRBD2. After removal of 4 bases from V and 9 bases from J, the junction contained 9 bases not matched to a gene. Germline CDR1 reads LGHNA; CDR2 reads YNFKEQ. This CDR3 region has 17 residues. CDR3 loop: CASSRPGTSGGEGIQYF. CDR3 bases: TGTGCCAGCAGCCGTCCGGGGACTAGCGGGGGGGAGGGCATTCAGTACTTC.

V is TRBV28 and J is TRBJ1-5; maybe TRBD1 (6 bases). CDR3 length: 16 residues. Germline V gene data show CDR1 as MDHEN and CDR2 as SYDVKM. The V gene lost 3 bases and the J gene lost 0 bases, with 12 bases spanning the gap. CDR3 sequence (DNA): TGTGCCAGCAGTTTTGAGGGGGTTAATAGCAATCAGCCCCAGCATTTT. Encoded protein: CASSFEGVNSNQPQHF.

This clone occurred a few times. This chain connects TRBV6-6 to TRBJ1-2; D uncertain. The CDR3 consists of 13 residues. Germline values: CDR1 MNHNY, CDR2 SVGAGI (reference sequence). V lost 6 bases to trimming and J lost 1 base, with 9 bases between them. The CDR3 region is CASSPQSNYGYTF. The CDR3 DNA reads TGTGCCAGCAGCCCCCAGAGTAACTATGGCTACACCTTC.

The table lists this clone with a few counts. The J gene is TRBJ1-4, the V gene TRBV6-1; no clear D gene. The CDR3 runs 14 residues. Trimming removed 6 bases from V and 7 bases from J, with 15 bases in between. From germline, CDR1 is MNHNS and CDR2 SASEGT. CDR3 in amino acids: CASSRGVGSEKLFF. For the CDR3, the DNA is TGTGCCAGCAGCCGCGGGGTCGGGAGTGAAAAACTGTTTTTT.

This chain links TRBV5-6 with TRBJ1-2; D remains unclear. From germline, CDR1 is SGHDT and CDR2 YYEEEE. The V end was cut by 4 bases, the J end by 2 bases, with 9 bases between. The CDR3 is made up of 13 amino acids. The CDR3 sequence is CASSKTPNYGYTF. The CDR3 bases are TGTGCCAGCAGCAAAACACCAAACTATGGCTACACCTTC.

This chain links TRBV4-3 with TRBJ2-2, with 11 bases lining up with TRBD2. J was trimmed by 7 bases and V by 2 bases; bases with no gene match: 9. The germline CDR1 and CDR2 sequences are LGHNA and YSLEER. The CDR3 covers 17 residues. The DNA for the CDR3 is TGCGCCAGCAGCCAACTGATTAGCGGGGGGGCTGGCGGGGAGCTGTTTTTT. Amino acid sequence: CASSQLISGGAGGELFF.